These T cell receptor beta chains were read from a single sample in a study of T cell responses to AZD1222 COVID-19 vaccine. The table came from immunoSEQ multiplex PCR; TCRdb's copy has only in-frame clones and leaves some out. The table has tens of thousands of clones, about 90% seen once. Sequencing used peripheral blood, obtained 28 days after the second dose of the MenACWY control vaccine. The origin of the receptors is an adult who received the MenACWY meningococcal vaccine as a control. The CDR3 runs from the conserved cysteine through the conserved F or W. The order of the fields is D gene, clone size, J gene, V gene, CDR3 protein, CDR3 DNA. A D gene is named only where the DNA matches it firmly. Expanded clones get a size class; other rows say once, few or many, or leave the size out.

D: TRBD1
size: .
J: TRBJ2-1
V: TRBV5-1
CDR3: CASSLNRDREYNEQFF
DNA: TGCGCCAGCAGCTTGAACCGGGACAGGGAGTACAATGAGCAGTTCTTC

D: .
size: once
J: TRBJ2-2
V: TRBV30
CDR3: CAWSPINTGELFF
DNA: TGTGCCTGGAGCCCCATTAACACCGGGGAGCTGTTTTTT

D: .
size: once
J: TRBJ1-4
V: TRBV5-1
CDR3: CASSFRRDNEKLFF
DNA: TGCGCCAGCAGCTTCCGGAGGGATAATGAAAAACTGTTTTTT

D: .
size: once
J: TRBJ1-6
V: TRBV27
CDR3: CASSFRPGSPLHF
DNA: TGTGCCAGCAGTTTTAGACCGGGTTCACCCCTCCACTTT

D: TRBD2
size: .
J: TRBJ2-3
V: TRBV28
CDR3: CASSPASGRADTQYF
DNA: TGTGCCAGCAGTCCGGCCAGCGGGAGGGCAGATACGCAGTATTTT

D: .
size: few
J: TRBJ2-1
V: TRBV6-5
CDR3: CASSYRTGAYNEQFF
DNA: TGTGCCAGCAGTTATCGGACCGGGGCCTACAATGAGCAGTTCTTC

D: .
size: once
J: TRBJ1-6
V: TRBV6-5
CDR3: CASSRGGANSPLHF
DNA: TGTGCCAGCAGCCGGGGGGGTGCGAATTCACCCCTCCACTTT

D: .
size: once
J: TRBJ2-5
V: TRBV10-3
CDR3: CAMGIGGASETQYF
DNA: TGTGCCATGGGAATCGGGGGAGCTTCAGAGACCCAGTACTTC

D: .
size: few
J: TRBJ2-1
V: TRBV15
CDR3: CATSQGNYDEQFF
DNA: TGTGCCACCAGCCAGGGCAACTACGATGAGCAGTTCTTC

D: .
size: .
J: TRBJ1-2
V: TRBV27
CDR3: CASSSRDRNFLGYTF
DNA: TGTGCCAGCAGTTCCCGTGACAGGAACTTCTTGGGCTACACCTTC

D: TRBD1
size: .
J: TRBJ2-1
V: TRBV7-9
CDR3: CASSYYRGRDYNEQFF
DNA: TGTGCCAGCAGCTACTACAGGGGGCGCGACTACAATGAGCAGTTCTTC

D: TRBD1
size: .
J: TRBJ1-5
V: TRBV6-1
CDR3: CASSEGDRRGHF
DNA: TGTGCCAGCAGTGAGGGGGACAGGAGGGGGCATTTT

D: .
size: .
J: TRBJ2-5
V: TRBV2
CDR3: CASSEAPGLLLETQYF
DNA: TGTGCCAGCAGTGAAGCGCCGGGGCTTCTATTGGAGACCCAGTACTTC

D: .
size: .
J: TRBJ1-1
V: TRBV2
CDR3: CASSGAGDLEAFF
DNA: TGTGCCAGCAGTGGGGCTGGGGATCTTGAAGCTTTCTTT

D: TRBD2
size: .
J: TRBJ2-1
V: TRBV19
CDR3: CASGRAGVPSFDEQFF
DNA: TGTGCCAGTGGACGGGCGGGGGTCCCTTCGTTCGATGAGCAGTTCTTC

D: .
size: .
J: TRBJ1-2
V: TRBV5-1
CDR3: CASSLGLLTGLNYGYTF
DNA: TGCGCCAGCAGCTTGGGTCTCTTAACAGGGCTTAACTATGGCTACACCTTC

D: .
size: .
J: TRBJ2-7
V: TRBV27
CDR3: CASSKLGFRYEQYF
DNA: TGTGCCAGCAGCAAACTAGGGTTCCGCTACGAGCAGTACTTC

D: TRBD2
size: .
J: TRBJ2-2
V: TRBV4-2
CDR3: CASSQVGGSTGELFF
DNA: TGTGCCAGCAGCCAAGTCGGCGGGAGCACCGGGGAGCTGTTTTTT

D: .
size: once
J: TRBJ2-3
V: TRBV9
CDR3: CASSADPIAGTDTQYF
DNA: TGTGCCAGCAGCGCCGACCCTATAGCGGGCACAGATACGCAGTATTTT

D: .
size: once
J: TRBJ2-1
V: TRBV5-4
CDR3: CASSPGGARAYNEQFF
DNA: TGTGCCAGCAGCCCCGGCGGGGCGCGAGCCTACAATGAGCAGTTCTTC

D: .
size: .
J: TRBJ2-7
V: TRBV5-1
CDR3: CASREADEQYF
DNA: TGCGCCAGCAGGGAAGCAGACGAACAGTACTTC

D: .
size: few
J: TRBJ2-2
V: TRBV11-2
CDR3: CASSPSMAGAGELFF
DNA: TGTGCCAGCAGCCCGTCGATGGCAGGGGCCGGGGAGCTGTTTTTT

D: .
size: .
J: TRBJ1-1
V: TRBV2
CDR3: CASSELSLTEAFF
DNA: TGTGCCAGCAGTGAACTATCGCTGACTGAAGCTTTCTTT

D: TRBD1
size: .
J: TRBJ2-7
V: TRBV28
CDR3: CASLRTRQGALEQYF
DNA: TGTGCCAGCCTAAGGACCAGACAGGGGGCGCTCGAGCAGTACTTC

D: .
size: few
J: TRBJ1-1
V: TRBV11-2
CDR3: CASSARVENTEAFF
DNA: TGTGCCAGCAGCGCCAGGGTCGAGAACACTGAAGCTTTCTTT

D: .
size: once
J: TRBJ2-3
V: TRBV28
CDR3: CASSGGPDTQYF
DNA: TGTGCCAGCAGTGGGGGGCCAGATACGCAGTATTTT

D: .
size: .
J: TRBJ2-2
V: TRBV29-1
CDR3: CSAREAVDIGELFF
DNA: TGCAGCGCCCGGGAAGCGGTAGACATCGGGGAGCTGTTTTTT

D: .
size: .
J: TRBJ1-2
V: TRBV27
CDR3: CASGRRAGRYGYTF
DNA: TGTGCCAGCGGGCGACGAGCAGGGAGGTATGGCTACACCTTC

D: .
size: .
J: TRBJ1-1
V: TRBV12-3/TRBV12-4
CDR3: CASSLAGNTEAFF
DNA: TGTGCCAGCAGCCTCGCCGGGAACACTGAAGCTTTCTTT

D: .
size: .
J: TRBJ1-4
V: TRBV18
CDR3: CASSPGGHEKLFF
DNA: TGTGCCAGCTCACCAGGGGGCCATGAAAAACTGTTTTTT

D: .
size: .
J: TRBJ1-5
V: TRBV29-1
CDR3: CSVGIAGSQPQHF
DNA: TGCAGCGTTGGTATTGCGGGGAGTCAGCCCCAGCATTTT

D: .
size: few
J: TRBJ1-5
V: TRBV12-3/TRBV12-4
CDR3: CASGRAINQPQHF
DNA: TGTGCCAGCGGCAGGGCCATCAATCAGCCCCAGCATTTT

D: TRBD2
size: .
J: TRBJ2-7
V: TRBV11-2
CDR3: CASSFVGTSGRAYEQYF
DNA: TGTGCCAGCAGCTTTGTGGGGACTAGCGGGAGGGCCTACGAGCAGTACTTC

D: .
size: .
J: TRBJ2-7
V: TRBV29-1
CDR3: CSVVKDPSSYEQYF
DNA: TGCAGCGTTGTCAAAGACCCCAGCTCCTACGAGCAGTACTTC

D: TRBD1
size: .
J: TRBJ1-1
V: TRBV29-1
CDR3: CSVDLRQGNTEAFF
DNA: TGCAGCGTTGATTTGAGACAGGGGAACACTGAAGCTTTCTTT

D: .
size: .
J: TRBJ2-1
V: TRBV3-1/TRBV3-2
CDR3: CASSQSLEPPMGQFF
DNA: TGTGCCAGCAGCCAAAGCCTCGAGCCCCCAATGGGGCAGTTCTTC

D: TRBD2
size: .
J: TRBJ2-2
V: TRBV2
CDR3: CASSEVRLAGGGELFF
DNA: TGTGCCAGCAGTGAAGTAAGACTAGCGGGTGGCGGGGAGCTGTTTTTT

D: TRBD1
size: .
J: TRBJ1-1
V: TRBV2
CDR3: CASRPRGETEAFF
DNA: TGTGCCAGCAGGCCCAGGGGGGAGACTGAAGCTTTCTTT

D: .
size: .
J: TRBJ2-7
V: TRBV9
CDR3: CASSVAGGDYSYEQYF
DNA: TGTGCCAGCAGCGTCGCCGGAGGAGACTACTCCTACGAGCAGTACTTC

D: .
size: .
J: TRBJ2-3
V: TRBV28
CDR3: CASSLYLADTQYF
DNA: TGTGCCAGCAGTTTATACCTGGCAGATACGCAGTATTTT

D: TRBD2
size: .
J: TRBJ2-2
V: TRBV5-5
CDR3: CASSPYQRGTGELFF
DNA: TGTGCCAGCAGCCCCTACCAGCGGGGCACCGGGGAGCTGTTTTTT